The rows below give T cell receptor beta chains drawn from one sample of a study of control samples from healthy donors and cancer patients. The data were produced by immunoSEQ multiplex PCR, yet TCRdb's version contains in-frame clones alone and is incomplete. The sample holds under 75,000 clones, less than 95% seen once. What was sequenced was PBMCs. Receptors were obtained from a woman aged 45-60 years with colorectal cancer. CDR3s include the opening cysteine and the closing phenylalanine or tryptophan. A D gene is named only where the DNA matches it firmly. Part of the rows lack a size; the others show once, few, many or a class for expanded clones.

j_call clone_size d_call v_call cdr3_aa cdr3_nt
TRBJ2-4 NA NA TRBV15 CATSTRVRAKNIQYF TGTGCCACCAGCACCCGGGTTAGGGCCAAAAACATTCAGTACTTC
TRBJ2-7 NA TRBD2 TRBV6-2/TRBV6-3 CASSLTSGRYEQYF TGTGCCAGCAGTCTGACTAGCGGACGGTACGAGCAGTACTTC
TRBJ2-2 NA NA TRBV2 CASSESSFTGELFF TGTGCCAGCAGTGAATCTAGTTTCACCGGGGAGCTGTTTTTT
TRBJ2-5 NA NA TRBV3-1/TRBV3-2 CASSQAADGEETQYF TGTGCCAGCAGCCAAGCGGCCGACGGAGAAGAGACCCAGTACTTC
TRBJ2-3 NA TRBD2 TRBV7-8 CASHQRGSTDTQYF TGTGCCAGCCACCAGCGGGGGAGCACAGATACGCAGTATTTT
TRBJ2-2 once TRBD2 TRBV11-3 CASSSGTSGRDYGELFF TGTGCCAGCAGCTCAGGGACTAGCGGCCGAGATTACGGGGAGCTGTTTTTT
TRBJ2-5 NA TRBD1 TRBV27 CASSPFGQGLYTQYF TGTGCCAGCAGCCCCTTCGGACAGGGGCTCTACACCCAGTACTTC
TRBJ1-6 NA NA TRBV18 CASSSTGIDNSPLHF TGTGCCAGCTCATCAACAGGGATCGATAATTCACCCCTCCACTTT
TRBJ1-2 NA TRBD1 TRBV5-1 CASSVGDRESYGYTF TGCGCCAGCAGCGTCGGGGACAGGGAATCTTATGGCTACACCTTC
TRBJ2-5 NA TRBD1 TRBV5-5 CASSLPKTGKGETQYF TGTGCCAGCAGCTTGCCCAAGACAGGGAAAGGCGAGACCCAGTACTTC
TRBJ1-1 NA TRBD1 TRBV3-1/TRBV3-2 CASSPYPEGAVTEAFF TGTGCCAGCAGTCCCTACCCGGAGGGGGCTGTCACTGAAGCTTTCTTT
TRBJ1-3 once NA TRBV19 CASSIDEVPGNTIYF TGTGCCAGTAGTATAGATGAAGTCCCTGGAAACACCATATATTTT
TRBJ1-4 NA NA TRBV6-2/TRBV6-3 CASSFGWGLIATNEKLFF TGTGCCAGCAGTTTCGGTTGGGGACTTATTGCAACTAATGAAAAACTGTTTTTT
TRBJ2-5 NA TRBD1 TRBV6-5 CASISLTGGMGTQYF TGTGCCAGCATCTCACTGACAGGGGGCATGGGGACCCAGTACTTC
TRBJ1-2 NA NA TRBV19 CASSDRGYTF TGTGCCAGTAGTGACCGAGGCTACACCTTC
TRBJ2-7 NA NA TRBV12-3/TRBV12-4 CAVGDSYEQYF TGTGCCGTGGGCGACAGCTACGAGCAGTACTTC
TRBJ2-3 NA TRBD1 TRBV7-8 CASSPRDRGGSDTQYF TGTGCCAGCAGCCCCCGGGACAGGGGGGGATCAGATACGCAGTATTTT
TRBJ1-2 NA NA TRBV27 CATGYGGFLGGYTF TGTGCCACCGGGTACGGGGGGTTTCTAGGTGGCTACACCTTC
TRBJ2-2 few NA TRBV10-1 CASSEGGRGGELFF TGCGCCAGCAGTGAGGGCGGGCGAGGCGGGGAGCTGTTTTTT
TRBJ2-4 NA NA TRBV7-2 CASSLTPRGNIQYF TGTGCCAGCAGCTTAACCCCAAGGGGAAACATTCAGTACTTC
TRBJ2-7 once NA TRBV2 CASSASQGSYEQYF TGTGCCAGCAGTGCTTCGCAGGGCTCCTACGAGCAGTACTTC
TRBJ1-4 NA NA TRBV15 CATSRGWSNEKLFF TGTGCCACCAGCAGGGGATGGAGTAATGAAAAACTGTTTTTT
TRBJ1-2 NA NA TRBV9 CASSVSVFSNYGYTF TGTGCCAGCAGCGTCTCAGTTTTTTCTAACTATGGCTACACCTTC
TRBJ2-7 few NA TRBV5-1 CASSLGTGGYEQYF TGCGCCAGCAGCTTGGGTACGGGTGGCTACGAGCAGTACTTC
TRBJ2-7 NA NA TRBV30 CAWRRGSGEQYF TGTGCCTGGAGGAGGGGGTCGGGCGAGCAGTACTTC
TRBJ1-2 NA TRBD1 TRBV4-1 CASSQGDRRDYGYTF TGCGCCAGCAGCCAAGGGGACAGGCGGGACTATGGCTACACCTTC
TRBJ2-5 NA NA TRBV7-2 CASSLWGPPPTGETQYF TGTGCCAGCAGCTTATGGGGGCCTCCTCCAACGGGGGAGACCCAGTACTTC
TRBJ1-1 NA NA TRBV27 CASSPMGGLVRF TGTGCCAGCAGTCCCATGGGGGGGCTCGTCCGCTTT
TRBJ2-5 NA NA TRBV7-9 CASSVQSETQYF TGTGCCAGCAGCGTTCAATCCGAGACCCAGTACTTC
TRBJ1-3 NA NA TRBV4-1 CASSQGSPRARNTIYF TGCGCCAGCAGCCAGGGTTCCCCACGGGCGAGAAACACCATATATTTT
TRBJ2-1 NA TRBD2 TRBV5-1 CASNAGPRTSGRVIGVYEQFF TGCGCCAGCAACGCAGGGCCGCGGACTAGCGGGAGGGTTATAGGAGTCTATGAGCAGTTCTTC
TRBJ1-5 NA NA TRBV2 CASSGVLQYQPQHF TGTGCCAGCAGTGGGGTTTTGCAATATCAGCCCCAGCATTTT
TRBJ2-5 NA TRBD1 TRBV5-1 CASSLFATGDGETQYF TGCGCCAGCAGCTTGTTTGCAACAGGGGATGGAGAGACCCAGTACTTC
TRBJ2-7 NA TRBD2 TRBV29-1 CSVFGTSGGYEQYF TGCAGCGTGTTCGGGACTAGCGGGGGTTACGAGCAGTACTTC
TRBJ1-6 NA NA TRBV10-2 CASSPIFGYNSPLHF TGCGCCAGCAGCCCGATTTTTGGGTATAATTCACCCCTCCACTTT
TRBJ1-4 NA NA TRBV12-3/TRBV12-4 CASSLGEKLFF TGTGCCAGCAGTCTGGGGGAAAAACTGTTTTTT
TRBJ2-1 NA TRBD2 TRBV5-4 CASSSSGVFNEQFF TGTGCCAGCAGCTCCAGCGGGGTATTCAATGAGCAGTTCTTC
TRBJ1-5 NA NA TRBV5-1 CASSLFPNSPTQPQHF TGCGCCAGCAGCTTGTTCCCAAATTCCCCTACTCAGCCCCAGCATTTT
TRBJ1-1 NA TRBD1 TRBV4-2 CASSQGTGTPEAFF TGTGCCAGCAGCCAGGGGACAGGGACCCCTGAAGCTTTCTTT
TRBJ2-6 NA NA TRBV6-1 CASSELRNSGANVLTF TGTGCCAGCAGTGAACTAAGGAACTCTGGGGCCAACGTCCTGACTTTC